Detailed here is one T cell receptor (beta chain). Its antigen is not known. The data were obtained in a study of cytomegalovirus exposure and HLA in healthy donors. Across the study: The 650 to 850 first-cohort repertoires and the 130 or so validation repertoires shared the same platform, a later analysis reported. Overall study results and limits: According to a subsequent analysis, TCR clusters identified in the first cohort showed a tendency to co-occur across the 100 to 150 validation repertoires. Confirmation was obtained in vitro that a few CMV-associated chains are specific for CMV antigens. The study recorded around 160 TCR beta chains that were cytomegalovirus-associated.

Germline assignment: CDR1 SEHNR and CDR2 FQNEAQ (reference sequence). The V gene end was trimmed by 5 bases and the J gene end by 2 bases; junction bases not matched to a gene: 8. This CDR3 contains 15 residues. The protocol was immunoSEQ multiplex PCR, while the TCRdb copy is restricted to in-frame clones and leaves out a portion. The data hold more than 90,000 clones, with roughly 82% observed a single time. The sequence derives from a man aged 18 to 30 in good health and CMV-seronegative. The chain couples TRBV7-9 to TRBJ2-7; 8 bases line up with TRBD2. The specimen sequenced was PBMCs. Here the CDR3 reads CASSPQAGAAYEQYF. CDR3 in DNA: TGTGCCAGCAGCCCGCAAGCGGGAGCCGCCTACGAGCAGTACTTC.